The 20 T cell receptor beta chains below all came from one sample that was sequenced in a study of Graves' ophthalmopathy and Graves' hyperthyroidism. Amplification from RNA transcripts yielded the TCR beta CDR3 regions. HTBI primers were employed in first-round RT-PCR, then a second-round multiplex PCR followed. TCRdb re-called the multiplex PCR reads through MiXCR, storing one row per CDR3 protein. The sample records 300,000 to 500,000 distinct CDR3 sequences, 15% being singletons. Sequencing was done on a sample of peripheral blood. These receptors originate from a woman aged 18-29 years with stable Graves' hyperthyroidism.

This clonotype was seen repeatedly, ten times or more. This chain joins TRBV6-1 and TRBJ2-4, with 7 bases fitting TRBD1. The germline V gene has CDR1 MNHNS and CDR2 SASEGT. V was clipped by 0 bases and J by 14 bases; unmatched bases: 7. The CDR3 runs 13 residues. This CDR3 reads CASSEAPTGIKYF. As DNA, the CDR3 is TGTGCCAGCAGTGAAGCTCCGACAGGGATCAAGTACTTC.

This clonotype has ten or more counts. The chain carries TRBV15 and TRBJ1-5, with D possibly being TRBD1 (6 bases). The CDR3 loop spans 16 amino acids. Per germline, CDR1 LNHNV and CDR2 YYDKDF (reference sequence). V lost 2 bases and J lost 0, with 11 bases in between. CDR3 coding DNA: TGTGCCACCAGCAGAACCCCAGGGGTTAGCAATCAGCCCCAGCATTTT. Translated: CATSRTPGVSNQPQHF.

Of note for this clonotype: Relative to the germline gene, one junction end is altered; a read error may explain this. The gene calls are TRBV6-1 and TRBJ1-5, with 8 nucleotides matching TRBD1. Per germline, CDR1 MNHNS and CDR2 SASEGT. The CDR3 runs 15 residues. The CDR3: CVSRTDRGDNQPQHF. CDR3 bases: TGTGTCAGCAGAACTGACAGGGGCGACAATCAGCCCCAGCATTTT.

This clonotype has ten or more counts. At one end the junction does not follow the germline gene, possibly because of a read error. The rearrangement joins TRBV6-2 or TRBV6-3 to TRBJ2-2; weak D call: TRBD2 (5 bases). The CDR3 length is 12 residues. The V gene's germline CDR1 is MNHEY and CDR2 SVGEGT. CDR3 bases: TGTGCCAGCAGTTACTCGACCGGGGAGCTGTGGTTT. This codes for CASSYSTGELWF.

This clonotype was seen ten or more times. This sequence joins TRBV6-5 and TRBJ1-3; perhaps TRBD1 as D (6 bases). This CDR3 comprises 17 residues. Trimming removed 2 bases from V and 2 bases from J, with 16 bases in between. Germline lookup yields CDR1 MNHEY and CDR2 SVGAGI. The chain's CDR3 is CASSYRNRELTGNTIYF. Written as DNA, the CDR3 is TGTGCCAGCAGTTACCGGAACAGGGAACTAACTGGAAACACCATATATTTT.

This clonotype was detected many times. One end of the junction varies from germline; a read error may be responsible. This chain connects TRBV12-3 or TRBV12-4 to TRBJ2-4; perhaps TRBD1 as D (5 bases). CDR3 size: 15 residues. The DNA for the CDR3 is TGTGCCAGCAGTGCCCTAGGTGTGGACAAAAACATTAAGTACTTC. Its translation is CASSALGVDKNIKYF.

The genes are TRBV12-3 or TRBV12-4 and TRBJ2-5; D not certain. V was pared by 3 bases and J by 7 bases, with 6 bases between. The CDR3 has 11 residues. CDR3 nucleotides: TGTGCCAGCAGTTTCATCGGGACCCAGTACTTC. Amino acids: CASSFIGTQYF.

In its sample, this clonotype was seen many times. This chain joins TRBV20-1 and TRBJ1-1; D is unresolved. Germline-derived CDR1 and CDR2 are DFQATT and SNEGSKA (reference sequence). The CDR3 is 14 residues long. The V end was cut by 6 bases, the J end by 1 base, with 15 bases between. CDR3 loop: CSAFSGNTNTEAFF. CDR3 in DNA: TGCAGTGCCTTCTCGGGGAATACGAACACTGAAGCTTTCTTT.

This clonotype was detected a few times. The chain is built from TRBV20-1 and TRBJ1-6; TRBD1 matches 9 bases. The CDR3 is made up of 13 amino acids. The V and J ends lost 3 bases and 8 bases, in that order; junction bases with no gene match: 2. Looked up from germline, CDR1 is DFQATT and CDR2 is SNEGSKA (reference sequence). The CDR3 spells CSARGQGYSPLHF. The DNA of the CDR3 is TGCAGTGCTAGGGGACAGGGCTATTCACCCCTCCACTTT.

About this clonotype: A much larger clonotype is one base distant, so this may be a read error. The V call is TRBV27, the J call TRBJ2-5, with no clear D. Looked up from germline, CDR1 is MNHEY and CDR2 is SMNVEV (reference sequence). The CDR3 is made up of 12 amino acids. The CDR3 coding sequence is TGTGCCAGCAGTCCAAACACCGAGACCCAGGACTTC. Its translation is CASSPNTETQDF.

The chain links TRBV5-1 to TRBJ2-7; a weak D match, TRBD1 (5 bases). The CDR3 sequence is 13 residues long. The V gene lost 4 bases and the J gene lost 3 bases, with 11 bases spanning the gap. The germline gives CDR1 SGHRS, CDR2 YFSETQ. The CDR3 DNA follows: TGCGCCAGCAGCCTGGACACATACTACGAGCAGTACGTC. As protein: CASSLDTYYEQYV.

This clonotype was found many times. This chain uses TRBV6-1 with TRBJ1-2, with a tentative D call TRBD1 (5 bases). CDR3 length: 11 amino acids. V was trimmed by 10 bases and J by 7 bases, leaving 13 bases between them. From germline, CDR1 is MNHNS and CDR2 SASEGT. The CDR3 nucleotides are TGTGCCATCGCCCCCGGGGGTGGCTACACCTTC. The encoded protein is CAIAPGGGYTF.

The gene calls are TRBV3-1 and TRBJ1-2; 7 bases align to TRBD1. Germline V gene sequence: CDR1 LGHDT, CDR2 YNNKEL (reference sequence). J was trimmed by 0 bases and V by 2 bases; bases with no gene match: 15. The CDR3 is 19 residues long. The CDR3 DNA reads TGTGCCAGCAGCCAAAAAGATCGGACAGGCATTCTCACTAACTATGGCTACACCTTC. Residues: CASSQKDRTGILTNYGYTF.

This clonotype was recorded a few times. The chain is built from TRBV5-1 and TRBJ2-3; D is unresolved. Germline-derived CDR1 and CDR2 are SGHRS and YFSETQ. The V end was cut by 0 bases, the J end by 4 bases, with 3 bases between. CDR3 length equals 12 residues. The CDR3 DNA follows: TGCGCCAGCAGCTTGGTAGCAGATACGCAGTATTTT. As protein: CASSLVADTQYF. The whole variable domain, remainder taken from reference TRBV5-1 and TRBJ2-3, is KAGVTQTPRYLIKTRGQQVTLSCSPISGHRSVSWYQQTPGQGLQFLFEYFSETQRNKGNFPGRFSGRQFSNSRSEMNVSTLELGDSALYLCASSLVADTQYFGPGTRLTVL.

This clonotype was recorded many times. This chain uses TRBV19 with TRBJ2-7, with 8 bases identical to TRBD1. The ends lost 3 bases at V and 1 base at J; junction bases unmatched: 8. CDR1 is LNHDA, CDR2 SQIVND, per germline (reference sequence). The CDR3 consists of 16 residues. The CDR3 sequence: CASSIKGDRRSYEQYF. Here the CDR3 DNA reads TGTGCCAGTAGTATCAAAGGGGACAGGCGGTCCTACGAGCAGTACTTC.

The CDR3 DNA sequence: TGCGCCAGCAGTCCCCCGGGGGTACCCTACGAGCAGTACTTC. Protein sequence: CASSPPGVPYEQYF. This rearrangement joins TRBV4-1 to TRBJ2-7, with D maybe TRBD2 (6 bases). The CDR3 consists of 14 residues. Trimming stripped 6 bases from V and 2 bases from J, with 14 bases between. CDR1 and CDR2 (germline): MGHRA, YSYEKL.

The sample holds a few counts of this clonotype. J is TRBJ1-5 and V is TRBV18; no definite D call. The CDR3 totals 15 residues. Germline values: CDR1 KGHSH, CDR2 LQKENI. V lost 2 bases and J 5 bases, leaving 13 bases between the germline ends. In DNA, the CDR3 is TGTGCCAGCTCACCATTAGCTCAGGCAGATCAGCCCCAGCATTTT. It encodes CASSPLAQADQPQHF.

This clonotype was recorded many times. The conserved closing phenylalanine or tryptophan is absent in this CDR3, likely reflecting a read error. The limits of the CDR3 on the DNA are not certain, so only TCRdb's listed CDR3 is given. Here the CDR3 reads CASSYGGGVTV. V and J are TRBV6-2 or TRBV6-3 and TRBJ1-1; TRBD1, the D gene given by the table, was not confirmed from the DNA. Germline CDR1 and CDR2: MNHEY and SVGEGT. The CDR3 is 11 amino acids in total, end residues counted.

This clonotype has a count of ten or more. V usage is TRBV10-1 and J usage is TRBJ1-1; D gene uncertain. Germline CDR1 WNHNN, CDR2 SYGVQD (reference sequence). The CDR3 is 12 amino acids. V was cut by 5 bases and J by 11 bases, with 15 bases left in between. The CDR3 here is CASSSSGLAAFF. The CDR3 DNA reads TGCGCCAGCAGTTCGTCCGGGCTTGCGGCTTTCTTT.

This clonotype was recorded at least ten times. The J gene is TRBJ2-5, the V gene TRBV29-1; 11 nucleotides align to TRBD2. The CDR3 consists of 12 residues. Trimming took 7 bases from V and 5 from J; bases not matched to a gene: 3. Germline loops: CDR1 SQVTM, CDR2 ANQGSEA. CDR3 in DNA: TGCAGCGGGGGGACTAGCGGTGAGACCCAGTACTTC. This gives the protein CSGGTSGETQYF.